This T cell receptor (beta chain) was profiled in a study of blood T cell repertoires in COVID-19. Study-level background: Researchers got acute and convalescent COVID-19 samples from the United States, Italy and Spain. Sample material is recorded as cDNA or gDNA derived from T cells, B-cell-depleted T cells, or PBMCs.

Original analysis: Cell counts per sample came from amplifying reference gene primers. Method: immunoSEQ multiplex PCR; TCRdb's copy keeps in-frame clones and lacks some. V, J and clone size derive from that table, while D and trimming were established from the DNA sequence. The data show fewer than 40,000 clones, with around 90% seen just once and almost 10% held by the top ten. Sequenced sample: peripheral blood. The source is a human donor with active COVID-19. The donor label of this sample is uncertain.

In DNA, the CDR3 is TGTGCCAGCAGCCGGTCGGGGGGCAATCAGCCCCAGCATTTT. Its translation: CASSRSGGNQPQHF. This chain uses TRBV11-2 with TRBJ1-5; D possibly corresponds to TRBD1 (5 bases). The V gene's germline CDR1 is SGHAT and CDR2 FQNNGV. There are 14 residues in the CDR3. The V gene lost 5 bases and the J gene lost 2 bases, with 10 bases spanning the gap.